The subject of this entry is one TCR beta chain. Germline V gives CDR1 KGHDR, CDR2 SFDVKD. The CDR3 contains 16 residues. Trimming took 1 base from V and 3 from J, leaving 13 bases between them. The sample comes from a study of control samples from healthy donors and cancer patients. The data were produced by immunoSEQ multiplex PCR, yet TCRdb's version contains in-frame clones alone and is incomplete. The sample records around 20,000 clones, roughly 85% being singletons. This TCR was sampled from a man at least 80 years old with head and neck cancer. The genes are TRBV24-1 and TRBJ2-3, with D hard to call. Material: PBMCs. The CDR3 protein is CATSDLGSAATDTQYF. DNA for the CDR3: TGTGCCACCAGTGATTTAGGGTCAGCCGCGACAGATACGCAGTATTTT.